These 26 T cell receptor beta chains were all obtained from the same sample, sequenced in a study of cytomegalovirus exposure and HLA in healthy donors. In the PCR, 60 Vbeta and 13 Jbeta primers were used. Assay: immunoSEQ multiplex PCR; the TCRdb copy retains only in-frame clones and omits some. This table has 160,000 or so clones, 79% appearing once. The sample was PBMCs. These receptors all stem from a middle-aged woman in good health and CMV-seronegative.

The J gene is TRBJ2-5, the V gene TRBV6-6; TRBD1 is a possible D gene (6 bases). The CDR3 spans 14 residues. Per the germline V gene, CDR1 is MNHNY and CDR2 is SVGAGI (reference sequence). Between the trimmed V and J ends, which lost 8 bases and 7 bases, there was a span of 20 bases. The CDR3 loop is CASLDRPGQRTQYF. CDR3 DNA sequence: TGTGCCAGCCTCGACAGGCCCGGTCAGCGGACCCAGTACTTC.

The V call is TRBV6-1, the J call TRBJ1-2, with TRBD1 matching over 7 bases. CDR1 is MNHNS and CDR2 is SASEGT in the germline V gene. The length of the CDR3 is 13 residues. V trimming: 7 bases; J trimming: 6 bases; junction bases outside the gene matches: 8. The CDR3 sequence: CASTFDRVDGYTF. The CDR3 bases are TGTGCCAGCACCTTCGACAGGGTGGATGGCTACACCTTC.

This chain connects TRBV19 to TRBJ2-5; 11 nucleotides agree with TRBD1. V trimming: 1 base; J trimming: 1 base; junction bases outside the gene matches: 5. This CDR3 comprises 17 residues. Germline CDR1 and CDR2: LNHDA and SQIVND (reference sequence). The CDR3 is CASSIGIGTGGQETQYF. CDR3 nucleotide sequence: TGTGCCAGTAGTATAGGAATTGGGACAGGGGGCCAAGAGACCCAGTACTTC.

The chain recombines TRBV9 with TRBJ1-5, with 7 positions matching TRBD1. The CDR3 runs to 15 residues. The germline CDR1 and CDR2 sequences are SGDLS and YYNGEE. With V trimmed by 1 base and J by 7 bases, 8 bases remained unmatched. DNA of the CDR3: TGTGCCAGCAGCGTAACCGACAGGGAAGAACAGCCCCAGCATTTT. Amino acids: CASSVTDREEQPQHF.

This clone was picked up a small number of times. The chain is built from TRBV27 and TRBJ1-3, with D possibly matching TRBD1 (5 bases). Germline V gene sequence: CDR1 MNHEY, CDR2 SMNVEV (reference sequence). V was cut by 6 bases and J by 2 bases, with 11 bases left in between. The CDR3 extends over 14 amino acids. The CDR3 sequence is CASSPTTAGNTIYF. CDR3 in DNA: TGTGCCAGCAGCCCTACGACAGCTGGAAACACCATATATTTT.

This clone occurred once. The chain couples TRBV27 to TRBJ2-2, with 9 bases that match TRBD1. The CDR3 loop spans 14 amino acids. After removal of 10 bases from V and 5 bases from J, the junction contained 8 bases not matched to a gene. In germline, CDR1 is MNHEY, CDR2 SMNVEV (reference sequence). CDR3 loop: CATWGGTGTGELFF. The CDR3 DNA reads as TGTGCCACCTGGGGTGGGACAGGGACCGGGGAGCTGTTTTTT.

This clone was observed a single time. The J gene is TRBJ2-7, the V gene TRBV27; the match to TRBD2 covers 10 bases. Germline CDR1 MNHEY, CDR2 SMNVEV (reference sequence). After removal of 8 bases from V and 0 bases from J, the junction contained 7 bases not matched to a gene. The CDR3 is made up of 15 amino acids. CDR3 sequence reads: CASRIAGGLSYEQYF. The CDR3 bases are TGTGCCAGCCGCATAGCGGGAGGACTCTCCTACGAGCAGTACTTC.

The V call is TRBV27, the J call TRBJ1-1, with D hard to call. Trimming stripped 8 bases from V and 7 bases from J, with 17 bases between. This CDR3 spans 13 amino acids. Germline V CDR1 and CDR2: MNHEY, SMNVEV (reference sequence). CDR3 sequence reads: CASSWGGLGEAFF. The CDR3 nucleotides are TGTGCCAGCTCTTGGGGAGGGTTGGGTGAAGCTTTCTTT.

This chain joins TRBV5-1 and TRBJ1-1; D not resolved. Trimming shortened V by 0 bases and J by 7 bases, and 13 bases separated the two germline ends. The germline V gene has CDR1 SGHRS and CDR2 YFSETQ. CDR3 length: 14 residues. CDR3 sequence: CASSLVVGEGEAFF. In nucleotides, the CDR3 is TGCGCCAGCAGCTTGGTGGTGGGAGAGGGTGAAGCTTTCTTT.

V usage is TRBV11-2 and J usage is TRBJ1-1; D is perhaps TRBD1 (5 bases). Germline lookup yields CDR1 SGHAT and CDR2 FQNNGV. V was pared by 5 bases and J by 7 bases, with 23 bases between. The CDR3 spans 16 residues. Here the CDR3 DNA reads TGTGCCAGCAGCGCCAGGTTGACAGCACCCGCCTTTGAAGCTTTCTTT. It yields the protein CASSARLTAPAFEAFF.

The CDR3 DNA reads TGTGCCAGCAGCTCAGGGACAGGGAATAATTCACCCCTCCACTTT. Its translation is CASSSGTGNNSPLHF. V usage is TRBV7-8 and J usage is TRBJ1-6; TRBD1 aligns across 9 bases. V dropped 4 bases and J dropped 5; count of bases not matched to a gene: 3. CDR3 size: 15 residues. CDR1 and CDR2 from the germline V gene are SGHVS and FQNEAQ.

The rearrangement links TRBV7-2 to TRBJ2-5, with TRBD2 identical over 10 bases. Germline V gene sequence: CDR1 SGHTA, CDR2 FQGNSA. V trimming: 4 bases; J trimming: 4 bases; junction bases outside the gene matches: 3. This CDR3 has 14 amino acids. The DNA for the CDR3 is TGTGCCAGCAGCTCTGTAGCGGGAGGAGAGACCCAGTACTTC. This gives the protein CASSSVAGGETQYF.

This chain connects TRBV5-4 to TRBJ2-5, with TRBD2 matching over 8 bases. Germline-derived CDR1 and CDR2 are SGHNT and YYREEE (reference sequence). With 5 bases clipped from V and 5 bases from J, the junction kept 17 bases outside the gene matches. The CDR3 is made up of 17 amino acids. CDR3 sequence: CASRPLRTGGPGETQYF. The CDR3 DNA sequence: TGTGCCAGCAGACCCCTCCGTACGGGGGGGCCGGGGGAGACCCAGTACTTC.

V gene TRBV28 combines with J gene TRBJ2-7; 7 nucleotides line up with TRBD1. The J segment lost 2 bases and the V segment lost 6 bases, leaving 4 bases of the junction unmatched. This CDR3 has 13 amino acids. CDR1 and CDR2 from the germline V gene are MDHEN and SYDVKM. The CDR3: CASRAGTAYEQYF. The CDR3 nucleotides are TGTGCCAGCAGGGCCGGGACAGCCTACGAGCAGTACTTC.

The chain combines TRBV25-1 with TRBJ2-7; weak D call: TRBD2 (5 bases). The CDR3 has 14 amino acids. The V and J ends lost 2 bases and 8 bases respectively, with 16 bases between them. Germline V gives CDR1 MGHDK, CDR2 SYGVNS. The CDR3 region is CASSEPSSVGKQYF. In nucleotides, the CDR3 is TGTGCCAGCAGTGAACCTAGCAGTGTGGGAAAGCAGTACTTC.

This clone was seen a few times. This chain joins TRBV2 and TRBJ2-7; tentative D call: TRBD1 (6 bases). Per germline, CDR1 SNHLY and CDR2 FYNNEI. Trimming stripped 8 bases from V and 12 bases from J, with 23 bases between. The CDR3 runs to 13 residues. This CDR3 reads CASSWTVSGFRYF. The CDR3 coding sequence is TGTGCCAGCTCCTGGACAGTAAGTGGCTTCAGGTACTTC.

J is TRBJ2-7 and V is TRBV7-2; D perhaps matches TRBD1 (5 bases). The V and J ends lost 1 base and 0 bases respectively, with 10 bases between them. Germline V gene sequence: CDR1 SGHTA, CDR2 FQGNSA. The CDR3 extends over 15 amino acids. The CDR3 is CASSLEFQGSYEQYF. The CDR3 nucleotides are TGTGCCAGCAGCTTAGAGTTCCAGGGCTCCTACGAGCAGTACTTC.

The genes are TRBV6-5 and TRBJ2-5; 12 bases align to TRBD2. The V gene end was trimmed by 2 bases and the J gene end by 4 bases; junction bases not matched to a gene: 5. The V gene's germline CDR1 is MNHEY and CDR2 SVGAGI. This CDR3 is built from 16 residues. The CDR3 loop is CASSYGLAGRGETQYF. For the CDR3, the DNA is TGTGCCAGCAGTTACGGACTAGCGGGAAGGGGAGAGACCCAGTACTTC.

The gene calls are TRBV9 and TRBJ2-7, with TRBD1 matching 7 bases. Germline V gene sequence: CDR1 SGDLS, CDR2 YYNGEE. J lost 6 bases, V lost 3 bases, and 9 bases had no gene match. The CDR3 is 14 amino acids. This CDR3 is CASSATGEGREQYF. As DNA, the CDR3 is TGTGCCAGCAGCGCAACAGGGGAAGGGCGCGAGCAGTACTTC.

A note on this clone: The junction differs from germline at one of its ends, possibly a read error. The CDR3 sequence: CASSPAGTGELFF. In DNA form, the CDR3 reads TGTGCTAGCAGCCCAGCAGGCACCGGGGAGCTGTTTTTT. This sequence joins TRBV7-7 and TRBJ2-2; D not certain. The CDR3 is made up of 13 amino acids. Per the germline V gene, CDR1 is SSHAT and CDR2 is FNYEAQ (reference sequence).

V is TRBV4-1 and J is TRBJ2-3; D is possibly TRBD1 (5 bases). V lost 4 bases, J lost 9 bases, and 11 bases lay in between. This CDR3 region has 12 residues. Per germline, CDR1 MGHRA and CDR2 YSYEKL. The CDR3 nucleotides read TGCGCCAGCAGCCCTACAGGTCTAACGCAGTATTTT. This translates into CASSPTGLTQYF.

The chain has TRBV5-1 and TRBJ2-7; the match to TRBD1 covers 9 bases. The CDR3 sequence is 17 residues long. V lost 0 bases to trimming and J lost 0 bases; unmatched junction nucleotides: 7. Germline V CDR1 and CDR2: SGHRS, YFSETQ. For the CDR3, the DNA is TGCGCCAGCAGCTTGGGCAACACAGGGGGCTCCTCCTACGAGCAGTACTTC. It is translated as CASSLGNTGGSSYEQYF.

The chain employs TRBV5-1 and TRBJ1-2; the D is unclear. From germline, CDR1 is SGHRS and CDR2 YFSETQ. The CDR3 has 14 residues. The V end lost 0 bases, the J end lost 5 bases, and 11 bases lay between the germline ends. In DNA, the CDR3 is TGCGCCAGCAGCTTGGCCGGTTTTACTTATGGCTACACCTTC. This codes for CASSLAGFTYGYTF.

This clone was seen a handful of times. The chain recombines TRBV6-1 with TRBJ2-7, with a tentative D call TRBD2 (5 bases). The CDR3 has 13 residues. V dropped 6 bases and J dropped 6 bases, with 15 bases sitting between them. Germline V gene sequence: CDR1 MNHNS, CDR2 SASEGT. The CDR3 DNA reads TGTGCCAGCAGCGGACTCGCTCGGGCCGAGCAGTACTTC. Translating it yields CASSGLARAEQYF.

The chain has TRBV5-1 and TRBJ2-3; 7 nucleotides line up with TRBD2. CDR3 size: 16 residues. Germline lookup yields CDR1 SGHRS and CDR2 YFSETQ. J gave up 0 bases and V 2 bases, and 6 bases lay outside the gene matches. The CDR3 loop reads CASSLTGLTSTDTQYF. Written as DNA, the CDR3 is TGCGCCAGCAGCTTAACGGGACTAACTAGCACAGATACGCAGTATTTT.

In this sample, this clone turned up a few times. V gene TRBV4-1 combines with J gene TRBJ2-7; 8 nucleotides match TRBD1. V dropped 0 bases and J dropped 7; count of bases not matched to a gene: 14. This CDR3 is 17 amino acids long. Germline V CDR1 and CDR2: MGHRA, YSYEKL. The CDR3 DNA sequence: TGCGCCAGCAGCCAAGATGGGCAGGGGGCGCAAACGCGGGAGCAGTACTTC. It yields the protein CASSQDGQGAQTREQYF.